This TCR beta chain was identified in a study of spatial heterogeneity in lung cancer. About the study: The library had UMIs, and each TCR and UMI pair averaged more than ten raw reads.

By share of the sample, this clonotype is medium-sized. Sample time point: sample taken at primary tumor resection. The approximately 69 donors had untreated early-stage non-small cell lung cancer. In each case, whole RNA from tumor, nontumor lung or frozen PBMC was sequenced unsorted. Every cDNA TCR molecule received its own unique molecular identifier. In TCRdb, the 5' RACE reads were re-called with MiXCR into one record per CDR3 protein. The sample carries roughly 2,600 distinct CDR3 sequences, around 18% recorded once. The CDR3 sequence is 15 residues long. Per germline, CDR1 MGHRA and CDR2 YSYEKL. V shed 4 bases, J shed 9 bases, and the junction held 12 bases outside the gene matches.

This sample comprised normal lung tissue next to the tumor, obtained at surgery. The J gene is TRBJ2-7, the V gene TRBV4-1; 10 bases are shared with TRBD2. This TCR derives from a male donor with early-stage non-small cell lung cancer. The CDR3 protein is CASSPDRASGSGQYF. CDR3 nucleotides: TGCGCCAGCAGCCCTGATCGGGCTAGCGGGAGCGGGCAGTACTTC.